The 11 T cell receptor beta chains below come from one sample, sequenced in a study of OX40 agonist ivuxolimab in advanced cancers. The method was immunoSEQ multiplex PCR; TCRdb's version includes in-frame clones alone and lacks a portion of them. The sample gives about 58,000 clones, more than 80% of which show up once; 0.75% is in the top ten. The sample consisted of CD4+ or CD8+ T cells sorted from blood, taken in a trial of the OX40 agonist ivuxolimab. Every receptor here comes from an adult with an advanced solid tumor such as melanoma, head and neck, liver or kidney cancer.

The chain couples TRBV5-4 to TRBJ2-3, with 8 nucleotides matching TRBD2. The junction had 5 bases not matched to a gene; V was cut back by 0 bases and J by 5 bases. Germline V lookup: CDR1 SGHNT, CDR2 YYREEE (reference sequence). This CDR3 region has 15 residues. This chain's CDR3 is CASSLGGTRGDTQYF. The CDR3 DNA is TGTGCCAGCAGCTTGGGGGGGACTAGGGGAGATACGCAGTATTTT.

V usage is TRBV6-5 and J usage is TRBJ2-3; D may be TRBD2 (6 bases). CDR1 MNHEY and CDR2 SVGAGI come from the germline V gene. V gave up 6 bases and J gave up 4 bases, with 11 bases separating them. The CDR3 covers 13 residues. The CDR3 reads CASRTGLSDTQYF. In DNA form, the CDR3 reads TGTGCCAGCAGGACGGGACTTTCAGATACGCAGTATTTT.

This chain uses TRBV28 with TRBJ2-2; D gene unclear. The CDR3 spans 16 residues. From germline, CDR1 is MDHEN and CDR2 SYDVKM. With 4 bases removed from V and 1 base from J, the gap between germline ends came to 13 bases. The chain's CDR3 is CASSSPARGNTGELFF. The DNA for the CDR3 is TGTGCCAGCAGTTCCCCAGCACGAGGGAACACCGGGGAGCTGTTTTTT.

Notes on this clone: This same CDR3 is encoded by further DNA sequences in the sample. The gene calls are TRBV6-1 and TRBJ1-5; the D is unclear. The ends were cut back, 1 base at V and 1 base at J, with 2 bases in the middle. This CDR3 spans 13 amino acids. Germline loops: CDR1 MNHNS, CDR2 SASEGT. The DNA for the CDR3 is TGTGCCAGCAGTGAAGGAAGCAATCAGCCCCAGCATTTT. It yields the protein CASSEGSNQPQHF.

The rearrangement uses TRBV19 and TRBJ1-1, with D maybe TRBD1 (6 bases). This CDR3 has 16 residues. Trimming took 3 bases from V and 1 from J, leaving 15 bases between them. The germline gives CDR1 LNHDA, CDR2 SQIVND (reference sequence). The CDR3 here is CASSIRGGDRNTEAFF. The CDR3 DNA sequence: TGTGCCAGTAGTATCAGAGGGGGGGATCGGAACACTGAAGCTTTCTTT.

The chain carries TRBV6-1 and TRBJ1-2; TRBD1 matches at 10 bases. This CDR3 has 15 residues. Germline loops: CDR1 MNHNS, CDR2 SASEGT. The J segment lost 4 bases and the V segment lost 3 bases, leaving 5 bases of the junction unmatched. CDR3 DNA: TGTGCCAGCAGTGAGGTGGGACAGGGGTTCTATGGCTACACCTTC. Its translation: CASSEVGQGFYGYTF.

CDR3 DNA sequence: TGTGCCAGCTCACCTCCTGGCGGGGGATCCTACGAGCAGTACTTC. This sequence encodes CASSPPGGGSYEQYF. V gene TRBV18 combines with J gene TRBJ2-7, with 7 bases fitting TRBD2. CDR1 and CDR2 (germline): KGHSH, LQKENI. With 3 bases clipped from V and 1 base from J, the junction kept 6 bases outside the gene matches. The CDR3 sequence is 15 residues long.

The gene calls are TRBV18 and TRBJ2-5, with no clear D. The V gene lost 6 bases and the J gene lost 5 bases, with 10 bases spanning the gap. CDR1 KGHSH and CDR2 LQKENI come from the germline V gene. CDR3 size: 12 residues. The CDR3 DNA reads TGTGCCAGCTCCCACTTAGGGGAGACCCAGTACTTC. Amino acid sequence: CASSHLGETQYF.

The table lists this clone with a count of one. The V gene is TRBV7-3, the J gene TRBJ2-7; D might be TRBD2 (5 bases). The CDR3 contains 14 residues. Trimming removed 3 bases from V and 6 bases from J, with 15 bases in between. Per the germline V gene, CDR1 is SGHTA and CDR2 is FQGTGA. CDR3 residues: CASSFGGTGGEQYF. Written as DNA, the CDR3 is TGTGCCAGCAGCTTTGGAGGAACCGGAGGCGAGCAGTACTTC.

The rearrangement uses TRBV7-8 and TRBJ1-2; weak D call: TRBD1 (6 bases). From germline, CDR1 is SGHVS and CDR2 FQNEAQ. The CDR3 is 13 residues long. V dropped 6 bases and J dropped 4 bases, with 12 bases sitting between them. The CDR3 DNA sequence: TGTGCCAGCAGGGGCAGGGGAGGCTATGGCTACACCTTC. As protein: CASRGRGGYGYTF.

The chain couples TRBV19 to TRBJ1-5, with D uncertain. The germline V and J ends were trimmed by 0 bases and 0 bases, with 9 bases remaining between them. Germline CDR1 is LNHDA and CDR2 is SQIVND (reference sequence). The CDR3 totals 16 residues. CDR3 in amino acids: CASSIDGGSSNQPQHF. DNA for the CDR3: TGTGCCAGTAGTATAGATGGAGGTAGTAGCAATCAGCCCCAGCATTTT.